Listed below are T cell receptor beta chains from one sample, sequenced in a study of prognosis after radiotherapy for stage I lung cancer. One entry per CDR3 protein results from TCRdb running MiXCR on the multiplex PCR reads. This table has 20,000 to 30,000 distinct CDR3 sequences, 30% appearing once. The material was PBMCs, obtained before or after stereotactic body radiation therapy (not recorded which). These receptors came from a donor over 45 with non-small cell lung cancer. The CDR3 runs from the conserved cysteine through the conserved F or W. A D gene is named only where the DNA matches it firmly. Expanded clones are given a class, and other clones once, few, many or no size at all.

V	D	size	J	DNA	CDR3
TRBV2	NA	many	TRBJ1-2	TGTGCCAGCAGTGTTAGGACTAACTATGGCTACACCTTC	CASSVRTNYGYTF
TRBV29-1	NA	once	TRBJ1-4	TGCAGCGTTTCGGATGGAAAACTGTTTTTT	CSVSDGKLFF
TRBV2	TRBD2	NA	TRBJ2-1	TGTGCCAGCAGACCTCGGGGGGGCTCCTACAATGAGCAGTTCTTC	CASRPRGGSYNEQFF
TRBV6-2/TRBV6-3	TRBD1	medium-sized	TRBJ2-2	TGTGCCAGCAGTTACTCGACAGGGATGAACACCGGGGAGCTGTTTTTT	CASSYSTGMNTGELFF
TRBV28	NA	many	TRBJ2-1	TGTGCCAGCACTCCGACAGGACGGAATGAGCAGTTCTTC	CASTPTGRNEQFF
TRBV5-1	NA	NA	TRBJ2-1	TGCGCCAGCAGCTTGGTGCAGAGGGGTGAGCAGTTCTTC	CASSLVQRGEQFF
TRBV20-1	NA	NA	TRBJ1-2	TGCAGTGCTAGTGACGGGACGACGGGTTACTATGGCTACACCTTC	CSASDGTTGYYGYTF
TRBV27	NA	many	TRBJ1-5	TGTGCCAGCAGTTCCGCTGAGGGGTTTATGCCCCAGCATTTT	CASSSAEGFMPQHF
TRBV15	NA	NA	TRBJ1-3	TGTGCCACCAGCCTGAGAGGCAGTGATGGAAACGCCATATATTTT	CATSLRGSDGNAIYF
TRBV2	NA	many	TRBJ2-1	TGTGCCAGCAGTGTCGGGGGGACATACAATGAGCAGTTCTTC	CASSVGGTYNEQFF
TRBV12-3/TRBV12-4	NA	NA	TRBJ1-2	TGTGCCAGCGGTTTAGTGCAGGGGTTCGGCTACACCTTC	CASGLVQGFGYTF
TRBV18	NA	many	TRBJ2-7	TGTGCCAGCTCACCACAGGGGTGGGAGCAGTACTTC	CASSPQGWEQYF
TRBV28	NA	NA	TRBJ2-2	TGTGCCAGCAGTACGGAAAAAGGACTGGCGGTACGCACCGGGGAGCTGTTTTTT	CASSTEKGLAVRTGELFF
TRBV6-1	NA	NA	TRBJ1-2	TGTGCCAGCAGCAAAGCCTCGGTGGCGAATGGCTACACCTTC	CASSKASVANGYTF
TRBV7-3	TRBD2	NA	TRBJ2-1	TGTGCCAGCAGCTCCCGGTCCGGTCTAGCGGAGGACAATGAGCAGTTCTTC	CASSSRSGLAEDNEQFF
TRBV19	NA	medium-sized	TRBJ2-2	TGTGCCAGTAGTAGGGAGTCGAGCACCGGGGAGCTGTTTTTT	CASSRESSTGELFF
TRBV28	NA	many	TRBJ2-2	TGTGCCACCCAGGGGGGCGGGAGTGTTATTTCCCACACCGGGGAGCTGTTTTTT	CATQGGGSVISHTGELFF
TRBV20-1	TRBD1	many	TRBJ1-2	TGCAGTGCTAGATCCTCTGGACAGGGAGGAGATGGCTACACCTTC	CSARSSGQGGDGYTF
TRBV2	NA	many	TRBJ2-3	TGTGCCAGCAGTGATATTGGCGCTGGAACGACAGATACGCAGTATTTT	CASSDIGAGTTDTQYF
TRBV6-1	NA	few	TRBJ2-7	TGTGCCAGCGGTGCGCCGGGAGCCCCAACCTCCTACGAGCAGTACTTC	CASGAPGAPTSYEQYF
TRBV15	NA	many	TRBJ1-5	TGTGCCACCAGCAGAGATAGGGGGAATCAGCCCCAGCATTTT	CATSRDRGNQPQHF
TRBV2	NA	NA	TRBJ1-3	TGTGCCAGCAGCTTGGGGGGCCCCGGAAACACCATATATTTT	CASSLGGPGNTIYF
TRBV5-1	NA	NA	TRBJ2-2	TGCGCCAGCAGCTTGAGGGCGGAGAACACCGGGGAGCTGTTTTTT	CASSLRAENTGELFF
TRBV7-2	NA	NA	TRBJ2-5	TGTGCCAGCAGCGAAGGAGGGCCGGGGGAGACCCAGTACTTC	CASSEGGPGETQYF
TRBV14	NA	many	TRBJ1-2	TGTGCCAGCAGCCAAGTGTCAGGGGCATTCGAGCGTGGCTACACCTTC	CASSQVSGAFERGYTF
TRBV7-9	NA	many	TRBJ1-2	TGTGCCAGCAGTTCCCCCCCACCGACCTTC	CASSSPPPTF
TRBV28	NA	many	TRBJ2-7	TGTGCCAGCAGTTTATGGTTGAACGAGCAGTACTTC	CASSLWLNEQYF
TRBV18	NA	many	TRBJ1-4	TGTGCCAGCTCACCTCCTGGTGAGGGGGGAAAACTGTTTTTT	CASSPPGEGGKLFF
TRBV6-1	NA	NA	TRBJ1-2	TGTGCCACTTTGGGGGGGGGTTATGGCTACACCTTC	CATLGGGYGYTF
TRBV28	NA	many	TRBJ1-2	TGTGCCAGCAGTCCTCGGGGGCCAGGGGACGACTATGGCTACACCTTC	CASSPRGPGDDYGYTF
TRBV20-1	TRBD2	many	TRBJ2-1	TGCAGTGCTAGAGATGGGAGCGGGATCAGCAATGAGCAGTTCTTC	CSARDGSGISNEQFF
TRBV3-1	NA	NA	TRBJ2-1	TGTGCCAGCAGCCAAGGTTTGCAATTAGGTGAGCAGTTCTTC	CASSQGLQLGEQFF
TRBV6-2/TRBV6-3	NA	NA	TRBJ2-7	TGTGCCAGCAGCCCGGGACATGAGTCCTACGAGCAGTACTTC	CASSPGHESYEQYF
TRBV2	TRBD1	many	TRBJ1-1	TGTGCCAGCAGCCCCGACAGGGCGAACACTGAAGCTTTCTTT	CASSPDRANTEAFF
TRBV6-1	NA	many	TRBJ1-3	TGTGCCAGCAGTGCCAGGGGACTAGGTGGAAACACCATATATTTT	CASSARGLGGNTIYF
TRBV20-1	NA	many	TRBJ1-5	TGCAGTGCTAGCTTGGTAAATCAGCCCCAGCATTTT	CSASLVNQPQHF
TRBV10-3	NA	once	TRBJ2-1	TGTGCCACCATAGCGGTGTGGCCGTACAATGAGCAGTTCTTC	CATIAVWPYNEQFF
TRBV11-3	TRBD1	many	TRBJ2-7	TGTGCCAGCAGCCCGGACAGGGGGGTCACCTACGAGCAGTACTTC	CASSPDRGVTYEQYF
TRBV2	NA	many	TRBJ2-1	TGTGCCAGCAGTGATTGGGTTGAGCAGTTCTTC	CASSDWVEQFF
TRBV27	NA	many	TRBJ1-1	TGTGCCAGCAGCCTAGTGCCGACAGGAGACACTGAAGCTTTCTTT	CASSLVPTGDTEAFF